This T cell receptor (beta chain) was recorded in a study of blood T cell repertoires in COVID-19. Study-wide background: The origin of the acute and convalescent COVID-19 samples was the United States, Italy and Spain.

Germline V CDR1 and CDR2: SEHNR, FQNEAQ (reference sequence). The J segment lost 6 bases and the V segment lost 5 bases, leaving 5 bases of the junction unmatched. The CDR3 sequence is 14 residues long. Authors' analysis steps: Amplification of reference gene primers provided the estimated nucleated cell counts. Libraries were prepared by immunoSEQ multiplex PCR; TCRdb keeps only in-frame clonotypes and omits some of them. V and J calls plus clone size are reproduced from that table; the DNA served to infer D and trimming. Of 310,000 or so clones listed, 65% to 85% are singletons. The rearrangement uses TRBV7-9 and TRBJ2-2; 8 positions agree with TRBD2. The source of this sequence is a woman in her forties or fifties with acute or convalescent COVID-19. Sequencing was performed on peripheral blood. The CDR3 nucleotides read TGTGCCAGCAGCCGAGCGGGAGTTGCCGGGGAGCTGTTTTTT. Residues: CASSRAGVAGELFF.